This TCR beta chain was profiled in a study of blood T cell repertoires in COVID-19. Study background: Acute-phase and convalescent COVID-19 samples originated in the United States, Italy and Spain. T cells, B-cell-depleted T cells, or PBMCs provided the cDNA or gDNA that served as material.

Per the authors' pipeline: Using reference gene primer amplification, nucleated cell counts were estimated. Data came from immunoSEQ multiplex PCR; TCRdb stores just in-frame clones and leaves some out. D and trimming were read from the DNA, whereas the V and J calls and clone size are those reported in that table. This repertoire shows around 140,000 clones, 70% to 90% found once; its top ten account for roughly 28%. Germline assignment: CDR1 SGHTA and CDR2 FQGTGA. V lost 4 bases, J lost 10 bases, and 10 bases stayed unmatched. This CDR3 region has 16 residues. This sequence was found in a human donor in a cohort sampled during active COVID-19. Sequencing used peripheral blood. The chain carries TRBV7-3 and TRBJ2-1; 13 bases align to TRBD2. The CDR3: CASSSSGTSGAREQFF. The DNA of the CDR3 is TGTGCCAGCAGCTCCTCCGGGACTAGCGGGGCCCGGGAGCAGTTCTTC.